These T cell receptor beta chains were read from a single sample in a study of cytomegalovirus exposure and HLA in healthy donors. Clones were sequenced by immunoSEQ multiplex PCR, and TCRdb holds only the in-frame ones, with some missing. Of tens of thousands of clones in the sample, approximately 93% were seen once. Sequenced sample: PBMCs. Receptors originate from a woman aged 30 to 39 in good health and CMV-seronegative. CDR3s include the opening cysteine and the closing phenylalanine or tryptophan. A D gene is named only where the DNA matches it firmly.

V: TRBV30
length: 15
J: TRBJ2-7
D: .
CDR3: CAWSLFSSGPYEQYF

V: TRBV5-4
length: 17
J: TRBJ2-2
D: TRBD1
CDR3: CASSLGGTGANTGELFF

V: TRBV6-5
length: 16
J: TRBJ1-3
D: .
CDR3: CASSYVFGPAGNTIYF

V: TRBV6-6
length: 15
J: TRBJ1-5
D: TRBD1
CDR3: CASRDPTGGGQPQHF

V: TRBV7-8
length: 15
J: TRBJ1-4
D: .
CDR3: CASSSSNRLNEKLFF

V: TRBV7-2
length: 12
J: TRBJ2-3
D: .
CDR3: CASSHFTDTQYF

V: TRBV7-2
length: 16
J: TRBJ1-1
D: TRBD1
CDR3: CASSLALGRGDTEAFF

V: TRBV18
length: 18
J: TRBJ2-6
D: .
CDR3: CASSPLTGFSSGANVLTF

V: TRBV7-9
length: 13
J: TRBJ2-7
D: TRBD1
CDR3: CASSSAGGGEQYF

V: TRBV7-3
length: 13
J: TRBJ1-1
D: .
CDR3: CASQGRNDPEAFF

V: TRBV4-1
length: 15
J: TRBJ1-4
D: TRBD1
CDR3: CASEGQGTTNEKLFF

V: TRBV6-5
length: 15
J: TRBJ1-2
D: .
CDR3: CASSSPAEGNYGYTF

V: TRBV11-2
length: 17
J: TRBJ2-3
D: TRBD2
CDR3: CASSLATSGRLTDTQYF

V: TRBV6-5
length: 15
J: TRBJ1-1
D: TRBD1
CDR3: CASSYSGDRGTEAFF

V: TRBV9
length: 15
J: TRBJ1-5
D: TRBD1
CDR3: CASSTGQGGNQPQHF

V: TRBV6-1
length: 15
J: TRBJ2-5
D: .
CDR3: CASSEVRTVQETQYF

V: TRBV15
length: 18
J: TRBJ2-3
D: .
CDR3: CATSRERLLIMGTDTQYF

V: TRBV5-1
length: 16
J: TRBJ2-5
D: TRBD2
CDR3: CASSVGQSGGAGTQYF

V: TRBV18
length: 15
J: TRBJ1-1
D: .
CDR3: CASSPGQGSIAEAFF

V: TRBV7-6
length: 13
J: TRBJ1-1
D: .
CDR3: CASSLWKGAEAFF

V: TRBV28
length: 15
J: TRBJ2-1
D: TRBD1
CDR3: CASSVDLTGGSEQFF

V: TRBV4-2
length: 16
J: TRBJ2-1
D: .
CDR3: CASSQRPGESYNEQFF

V: TRBV18
length: 16
J: TRBJ1-1
D: .
CDR3: CASSPFSAGTNTEAFF

V: TRBV5-1
length: 17
J: TRBJ2-5
D: TRBD2
CDR3: CASSSGLAGLGTETQYF

V: TRBV29-1
length: 16
J: TRBJ2-6
D: .
CDR3: CSVEWGGGLGANVLTF

V: TRBV5-1
length: 13
J: TRBJ1-1
D: .
CDR3: CASMRQENTEAFF

V: TRBV9
length: 17
J: TRBJ2-1
D: TRBD2
CDR3: CASSVGGGPVSYNEQFF